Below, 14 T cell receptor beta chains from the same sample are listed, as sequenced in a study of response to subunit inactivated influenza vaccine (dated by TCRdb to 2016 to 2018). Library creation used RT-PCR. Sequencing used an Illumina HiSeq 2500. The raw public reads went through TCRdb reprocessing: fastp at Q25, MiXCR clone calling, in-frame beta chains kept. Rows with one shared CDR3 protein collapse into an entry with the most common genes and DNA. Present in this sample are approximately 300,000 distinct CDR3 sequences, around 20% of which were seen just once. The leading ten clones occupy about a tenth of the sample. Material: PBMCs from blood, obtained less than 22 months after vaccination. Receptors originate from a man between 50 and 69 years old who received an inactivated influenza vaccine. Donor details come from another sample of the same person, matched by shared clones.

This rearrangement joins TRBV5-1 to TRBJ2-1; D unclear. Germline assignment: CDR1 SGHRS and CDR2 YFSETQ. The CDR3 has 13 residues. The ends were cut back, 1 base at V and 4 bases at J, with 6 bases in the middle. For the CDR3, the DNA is TGCGCCAGCAGCTTGCTGGGGTACAATGAGCAGTTCTTC. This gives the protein CASSLLGYNEQFF.

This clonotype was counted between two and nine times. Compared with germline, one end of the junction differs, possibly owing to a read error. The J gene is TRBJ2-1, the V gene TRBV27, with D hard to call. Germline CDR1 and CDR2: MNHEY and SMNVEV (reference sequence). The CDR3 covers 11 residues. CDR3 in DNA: TGTGCCAGCGGTTTCGGCAATGAGCAGTTCTTC. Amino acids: CASGFGNEQFF.

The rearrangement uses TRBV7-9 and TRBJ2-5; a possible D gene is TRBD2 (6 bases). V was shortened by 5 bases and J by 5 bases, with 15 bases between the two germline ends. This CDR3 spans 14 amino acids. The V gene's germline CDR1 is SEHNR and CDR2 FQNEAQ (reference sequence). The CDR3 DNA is TGTGCCAGCAGCGAACGAGGAGGGGATGAGACCCAGTACTTC. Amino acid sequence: CASSERGGDETQYF.

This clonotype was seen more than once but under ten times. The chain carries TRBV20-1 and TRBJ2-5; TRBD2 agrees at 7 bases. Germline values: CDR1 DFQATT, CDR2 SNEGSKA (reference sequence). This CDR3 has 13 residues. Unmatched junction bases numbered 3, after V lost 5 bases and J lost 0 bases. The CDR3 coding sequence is TGCAGTGCTCTCGGACTAGACCAAGAGACCCAGTACTTC. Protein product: CSALGLDQETQYF.

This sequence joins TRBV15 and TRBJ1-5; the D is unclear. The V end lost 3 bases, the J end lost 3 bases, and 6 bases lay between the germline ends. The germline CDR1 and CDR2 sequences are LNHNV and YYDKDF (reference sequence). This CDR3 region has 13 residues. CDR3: CATSRGFNQPQHF. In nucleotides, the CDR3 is TGTGCCACCAGCAGGGGATTCAATCAGCCCCAGCATTTT.

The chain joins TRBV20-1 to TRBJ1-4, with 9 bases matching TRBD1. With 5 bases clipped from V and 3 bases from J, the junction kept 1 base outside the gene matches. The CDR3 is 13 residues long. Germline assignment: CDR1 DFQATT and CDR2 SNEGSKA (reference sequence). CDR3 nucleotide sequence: TGCAGTGCTCGGGACAGGGCTAATGAAAAACTGTTTTTT. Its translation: CSARDRANEKLFF.

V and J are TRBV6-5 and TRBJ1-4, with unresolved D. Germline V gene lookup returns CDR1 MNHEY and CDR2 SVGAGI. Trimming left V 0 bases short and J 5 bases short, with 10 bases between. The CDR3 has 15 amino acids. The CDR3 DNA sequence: TGTGCCAGCAGTTACTCGGAGTACGGGAATGAAAAACTGTTTTTT. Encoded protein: CASSYSEYGNEKLFF.

The CDR3 DNA reads TGTGCCAGCAGCTGGCAGGGGTACGGATCTGAGCAGTTCTTC. Its protein product is CASSWQGYGSEQFF. The rearrangement links TRBV11-2 to TRBJ2-1, with TRBD1 as a possible D gene (6 bases). The V end was cut by 4 bases, the J end by 9 bases, with 16 bases between. Germline lookup yields CDR1 SGHAT and CDR2 FQNNGV. The CDR3 has 14 amino acids. The full variable domain, completed using reference TRBV11-2 and TRBJ2-1, is EAGVAQSPRYKIIEKRQSVAFWCNPISGHATLYWYQQILGQGPKLLIQFQNNGVVDDSQLPKDRFSAERLKGVDSTLKIQPAKLEDSAVYLCASSWQGYGSEQFFGPGTRLTVL.

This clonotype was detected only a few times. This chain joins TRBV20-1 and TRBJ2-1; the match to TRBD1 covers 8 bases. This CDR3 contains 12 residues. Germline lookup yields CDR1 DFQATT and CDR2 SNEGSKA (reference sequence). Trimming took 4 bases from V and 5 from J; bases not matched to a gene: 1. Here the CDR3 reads CSANRGNNEQFF. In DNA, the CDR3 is TGCAGTGCTAACAGGGGGAACAATGAGCAGTTCTTC.

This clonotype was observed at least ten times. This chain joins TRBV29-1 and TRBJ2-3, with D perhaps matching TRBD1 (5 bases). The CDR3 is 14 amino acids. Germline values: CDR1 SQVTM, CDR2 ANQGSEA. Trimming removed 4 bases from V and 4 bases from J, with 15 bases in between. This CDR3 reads CSVVVAREADTQYF. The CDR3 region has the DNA TGCAGCGTTGTGGTGGCCAGGGAAGCAGATACGCAGTATTTT.

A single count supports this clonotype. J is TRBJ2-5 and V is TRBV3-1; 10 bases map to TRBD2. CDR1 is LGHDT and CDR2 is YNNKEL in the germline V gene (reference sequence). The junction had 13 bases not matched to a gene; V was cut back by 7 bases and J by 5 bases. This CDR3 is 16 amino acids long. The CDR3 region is CASNGLSGRASETQYF. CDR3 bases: TGTGCCAGCAATGGATTAAGCGGGAGGGCCAGTGAGACCCAGTACTTC.

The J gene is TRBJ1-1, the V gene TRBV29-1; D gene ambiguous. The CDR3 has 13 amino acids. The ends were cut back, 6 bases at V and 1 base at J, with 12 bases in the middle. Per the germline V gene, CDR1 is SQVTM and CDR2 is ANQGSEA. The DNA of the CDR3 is TGCAGCGTCCCTAGAGGGAGGAACACTGAAGCTTTCTTT. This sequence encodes CSVPRGRNTEAFF.

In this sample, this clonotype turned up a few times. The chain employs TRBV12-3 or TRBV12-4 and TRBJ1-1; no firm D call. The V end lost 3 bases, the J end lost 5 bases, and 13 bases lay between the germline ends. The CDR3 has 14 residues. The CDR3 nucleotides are TGTGCCAGCAGTTTCTCGCCCAAAGGAACTGAAGCTTTCTTT. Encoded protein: CASSFSPKGTEAFF.

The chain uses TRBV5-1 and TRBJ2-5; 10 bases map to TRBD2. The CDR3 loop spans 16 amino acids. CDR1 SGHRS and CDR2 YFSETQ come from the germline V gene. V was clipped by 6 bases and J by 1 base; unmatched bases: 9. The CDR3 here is CASTPGLADFQETQYF. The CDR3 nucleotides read TGCGCCAGCACCCCAGGACTAGCGGATTTCCAAGAGACCCAGTACTTC.